Listed here is a single T cell receptor (beta chain). The sample originates from a study of T cell changes during pregnancy in multiple sclerosis. Germline loops: CDR1 SGHTS, CDR2 YDEGEE. The length of the CDR3 is 12 residues. V was cut by 0 bases and J by 3 bases, with 4 bases left in between. TCRdb keeps only in-frame clones here, not all; method: immunoSEQ multiplex PCR. The data contain 70,000 to 90,000 clones, 93% of them singletons. This clonotype was obtained from a female donor in good health, enrolled as a control in a pregnancy study. The chain links TRBV5-8 to TRBJ2-7; no reliable D call. The specimen was peripheral blood, collected in the second trimester of pregnancy. The DNA for the CDR3 is TGTGCCAGCAGCTTGGAACTCTACGAGCAGTACTTC. Amino acids: CASSLELYEQYF.